This TCR beta chain was identified during a study of blood T cell repertoires in COVID-19. CDR1 is MNHEY, CDR2 SVGEGT, per germline. The CDR3 runs 16 residues. V shed 6 bases, J shed 0 bases, and the junction held 10 bases outside the gene matches. Authors' processing steps: Amplified reference gene primers provided the basis for estimating nucleated cell counts. Using immunoSEQ multiplex PCR, the repertoire was profiled, and TCRdb retains in-frame clones only, with some absent. Clonal size and the V and J genes are those of that table, whereas D and trimming came from the DNA. There are hundreds of thousands of clones in the sample; around 90% occur only once, and about 1.5% lies in the top ten. Residents of 24 US areas, aged roughly 18 to 89 years, made up the participants. Participant reports of clinical history set cohort assignment.

The gene calls are TRBV6-2 or TRBV6-3 and TRBJ1-1; TRBD1 matches at 7 bases. The sequence was collected from a woman aged 18-29 years with acute COVID-19. Specimen: PBMCs or T cells enriched from blood (not recorded which). The CDR3 here is CASSPGPTGLNTEAFF. DNA of the CDR3: TGTGCCAGCAGCCCTGGGCCGACAGGGTTGAACACTGAAGCTTTCTTT.